Described below is a single T cell receptor beta chain sequence and its context. What antigen it recognizes has not been identified. No much larger clonotype is one base removed from it; base qualities were not supplied. This entry is derived from a study of blood T cell repertoires in COVID-19 (dated by TCRdb to 2020 to 2022). Concerning the study at large: Samples from collaborators originated in the United States, Italy and Spain and spanned both the acute and convalescent phases of COVID-19. The prospective study material was composed of cDNA or gDNA derived from T cells, B-cell-depleted T cells, or PBMCs. The dataset comprised deeply sampled blood TCRbeta repertoires from subjects exposed to, actively infected with, or recovered from COVID-19. The repertoires were released in a freely available public database intended as a resource for research on the immune response to SARS-CoV-2. The samples were drawn from the first 160 participants of the ongoing ImmuneRACE study and from 950 to 1,500 subjects provided by 6 global collaborators. Nearly every sample came with metadata listing a de-identified subject ID, COVID-19 status, age in years and sex. Where available, HLA class I and class II types were obtained from metadata supplied by the sample provider rather than from assay-based typing. The paper as a whole reports these results and caveats: Clinical and demographic metadata were provided uncurated, with the amount varying by source and participant.

Looking up the germline V gene yields CDR1 KGHDR and CDR2 SFDVKD. Reading from cysteine to phenylalanine, the CDR3 counts 16 amino acids. The sequence is cut down to CDR3 DNA, 48 bases in frame from base 1. The germline V and J ends show losses of 5 bases and 1 base respectively, and no gene match explains 5 bases of the junction. In Seattle, one collaborating source enrolled patients while the infection was active and tracked those patients longitudinally over the course of disease. Each collaborating institution followed its own protocols to collect whole blood in K2EDTA tubes. For TCRbeta analysis, collaborator samples were shipped as frozen whole blood, as isolated PBMCs, or as DNA extracted from either sample type. TCRbeta CDR3 regions were amplified from genomic DNA using the immunoSEQ Assay, a bias-controlled multiplex PCR. In the original analysis: The number of nucleated cells in each sample was estimated by amplification of reference gene primers within the assay. To quantify the absolute abundance of each unique TCRbeta CDR3 rearrangement, sequence reads were collapsed and filtered. For each sample, productive Simpson clonality was calculated as the square root of Simpson's diversity index over productive rearrangements. Here the immuneACCESS table is served through TCRdb, limited to in-frame sequences with V and J called. Missing clones are a known gap in these copies; in checked studies unresolved V genes cover under half, and the rest lacks a known reason. The DNA was the basis for D and trimming; V, J and clone size are from that table. The sample table records about 170,000 clones; roughly 90% of these occur just once. 4.8% of the sample is in the top ten clones.

The sequence links TRBV24-1 to TRBJ2-1; 9 nucleotides in the junction match TRBD1. Sequencing was done on a sample of peripheral blood. The receptor was derived from a man in his thirties or forties with COVID-19, enrolled during active disease. The base sequence is TGTGCCACCAGTGGGGGACAGGGTTTGTCCTACAATGAGCAGTTCTTC. This sequence encodes CATSGGQGLSYNEQFF.